This TCR beta chain was profiled in a study of blood T cell repertoires in COVID-19. Study at large: PBMCs, B-cell-depleted T cells, or T cells were the source of the cDNA or gDNA that made up the material.

Original analysis: Estimation of nucleated cell counts relied on the amplification of reference gene primers. The protocol was immunoSEQ multiplex PCR, while the TCRdb copy is restricted to in-frame clones and leaves out a portion. That table is the source of V, J and clone size, and D and trimming were worked out from the DNA. The table shows some 26,000 clones, with around 79% occurring only once. In Seattle, patients joined the study during active infection and were tracked longitudinally. Germline V lookup: CDR1 MNHEY, CDR2 SVGAGI. V was shortened by 2 bases and J by 6 bases, with 13 bases between the two germline ends. CDR3 length equals 14 residues.

The chain uses TRBV6-5 and TRBJ1-1; maybe TRBD1 (6 bases). The sample comprised peripheral blood. The clonotype comes from a man in his forties or fifties with COVID-19, enrolled during active disease. The CDR3 DNA reads as TGTGCCAGCAGTTACCTGGGGGGGGCCTCTGAAGCTTTCTTT. This translates into CASSYLGGASEAFF.